These T cell receptor beta chains were read from a single sample in a study of beta chain features in type 1 diabetes. Profiling relied on immunoSEQ multiplex PCR, and the TCRdb table lists in-frame clones only, not all of them. The sample has about 190,000 clones; roughly 8% are singletons. The sequenced material came from central memory CD4+ T cells from blood. The receptors here all came from a man aged 18 to 30 with type 1 diabetes. Both conserved end residues are part of each CDR3. The D gene is left open where the match is weak. Size values are once, few and many counts, or a class for expanded clones, and some rows have none.

d_gene	v_gene	abundance	j_gene	CDR3nt	CDR3aa
NA	TRBV4-1	NA	TRBJ2-7	TGCGCCAGCAGCCAAGGGCGGCAGGGCTACGAGCAGTACTTC	CASSQGRQGYEQYF
NA	TRBV28	many	TRBJ2-1	TGTGCCAGCAGTTTAGACCGGGGAGGCGATGAGCAGTTCTTC	CASSLDRGGDEQFF
NA	TRBV7-9	NA	TRBJ2-5	TGTGCCAGCAGCGTTAACGCGCATCAAGAGACCCAGTACTTC	CASSVNAHQETQYF
TRBD1	TRBV7-2	NA	TRBJ2-1	TGTGCCAGCAGCTCCAGGGGGCGGGGCGGGGCATACAATGAGCAGTTCTTC	CASSSRGRGGAYNEQFF
NA	TRBV12-2	NA	TRBJ2-5	TGTGCAAGTCGCTTAGCGGCGGCTAGCGGGAGACGAGGAGAGACCCAGTACTTC	CASRLAAASGRRGETQYF
NA	TRBV7-9	NA	TRBJ2-6	TGTGCCAGCAGCTTCATGAGAGACGTCCTGACTTTC	CASSFMRDVLTF
TRBD2	TRBV4-2	few	TRBJ2-7	TGTGCCAGCAGCCACGAGGCTAGCGGACCCTACGAGCAGTACTTC	CASSHEASGPYEQYF
NA	TRBV9	NA	TRBJ2-7	TGTGCCAGCAGCGTAGGTCAAGGGGACTCCTACGAGCAGTACTTC	CASSVGQGDSYEQYF
NA	TRBV28	NA	TRBJ1-2	TGTGCCAGCAGCTCCATGGGGGGTTACTATGGCTACACCTTC	CASSSMGGYYGYTF
NA	TRBV4-3	NA	TRBJ1-5	TGCGCCAGCAGCCAAGAGGCAGGGATCTATCAGCCCCAGCATTTT	CASSQEAGIYQPQHF
TRBD1	TRBV2	few	TRBJ2-4	TGTGCCAGCAGGCATGGACAGGGTCTTTACATTCAGTACTTC	CASRHGQGLYIQYF
TRBD1	TRBV15	few	TRBJ2-1	TGTGCCACCAGCAGGAGACAGGGGGCTATGGATGAGCAGTTCTTC	CATSRRQGAMDEQFF
NA	TRBV30	NA	TRBJ1-5	TGTGCCTGGTCAGCGGGGCACTACAATCAGCCCCAGCATTTT	CAWSAGHYNQPQHF
TRBD1	TRBV19	many	TRBJ2-1	TGTGCCAGTAGTCAGGACAGGGTAATCTACAATGAGCAGTTCTTC	CASSQDRVIYNEQFF
NA	TRBV5-4	NA	TRBJ2-1	TGTGCCAGCAGCGGTCGGGGAGCGTCGAGCTCCTACAATGAGCAGTTCTTC	CASSGRGASSSYNEQFF
NA	TRBV6-1	few	TRBJ2-5	TGTGCCAGCAGTGAAGGGCTGGACTCCGGGAAGACCCAGTACTTC	CASSEGLDSGKTQYF
TRBD1	TRBV4-1	NA	TRBJ1-3	TGCGCCAGCAGCTGGGGACAGGCTGGAAACACCATATATTTT	CASSWGQAGNTIYF
TRBD1	TRBV5-1	NA	TRBJ2-7	TGCGCCAGCAGCGTATCCACAGGGGGCTACGAGCAGTACTTC	CASSVSTGGYEQYF
NA	TRBV5-1	few	TRBJ1-1	TGCGCCAGCAGCTTGTGGGCAGGGGTTGAAACTTTCTTT	CASSLWAGVETFF
NA	TRBV19	few	TRBJ1-1	TGTGCCAGTAGTTTTGAGGGCCTCATGAACACTGAAGCTTTCTTT	CASSFEGLMNTEAFF
NA	TRBV29-1	NA	TRBJ2-2	TGCAGTCTAATGGGGGGGCTGGGCGGGGAGCTGTTTTTT	CSLMGGLGGELFF
NA	TRBV7-2	NA	TRBJ2-3	TGTGCCAGCAGCTTCTTGGGGACTTACACAGATACGCAGTATTTT	CASSFLGTYTDTQYF
TRBD2	TRBV10-3	NA	TRBJ2-1	TGTGCCATCAGTGGCCTAGCGGGGGGGCCCTACAATGAGCAGTTCTTC	CAISGLAGGPYNEQFF
TRBD2	TRBV13	many	TRBJ2-7	TGTGCCAGCAGCATCTGGACTAGCCCCTACGAGCAGTACTTC	CASSIWTSPYEQYF
NA	TRBV5-1	NA	TRBJ2-3	TGCGCCAGCAGCTTGCAGGCCTCAGATACGCAGTATTTT	CASSLQASDTQYF
NA	TRBV14	NA	TRBJ2-3	TGTGCCAGCAGCCGGCCGGGGACAGATACGCAGTATTTT	CASSRPGTDTQYF
TRBD1	TRBV29-1	few	TRBJ2-7	TGCAGCGTTGCGGGACAGATGTACGAGCAGTACTTC	CSVAGQMYEQYF
TRBD1	TRBV29-1	NA	TRBJ1-1	TGCAGCGTTAGGACAGGGGTAGGGAACACTGAAGCTTTCTTT	CSVRTGVGNTEAFF
NA	TRBV12-5	NA	TRBJ2-5	TGTGCTAGTGCCGAGTGGGAGACCCAGTACTTC	CASAEWETQYF
NA	TRBV19	few	TRBJ1-2	TGTGCCAGTGGACCGGGACAACGGAACACCTTTGGCTACACCTTC	CASGPGQRNTFGYTF
NA	TRBV5-8	many	TRBJ1-5	TGTGCCAGCAGCCCAAGGACGGGGTTTAGCAATCAGCCCCAGCATTTT	CASSPRTGFSNQPQHF
NA	TRBV21-1	NA	TRBJ2-7	TGTGCCAGCAGCAAAGGGGCAGGGTGCGGACCCGAGCAGTACTTC	CASSKGAGCGPEQYF
TRBD1	TRBV19	few	TRBJ1-6	TGTGCCAGTAGTGCCGGGACAGGCCTCTCACCCCTCCACTTT	CASSAGTGLSPLHF
NA	TRBV5-1	NA	TRBJ2-3	TGCGCCAGCAGCTCAGGCCGCCGGCCTAATACGCAGTATTTT	CASSSGRRPNTQYF
TRBD1	TRBV13	NA	TRBJ2-2	TGTGCCAGCAGTCCCGGGACAGGCACCGGGGAGCTGTTTTTT	CASSPGTGTGELFF
NA	TRBV7-2	many	TRBJ1-2	TGTGCCAGCAGCCCGTTCGTAGGGGGTGCCTACACCTTC	CASSPFVGGAYTF
NA	TRBV29-1	few	TRBJ1-1	TGCAGCGTTGACTGGGGAGGTACTGAAGCTTTCTTT	CSVDWGGTEAFF
TRBD1	TRBV15	few	TRBJ1-1	TGTGCCACCAGCAGGGACAGGGTATACACTGAAGCTTTCTTT	CATSRDRVYTEAFF
TRBD2	TRBV28	NA	TRBJ2-7	TGTGCCAGCAGTTTAGGACTAGCGGGAGGTAAAAAGTTCCACGAGCAGTACTTC	CASSLGLAGGKKFHEQYF
TRBD2	TRBV28	few	TRBJ2-3	TGTGCCAGCAGTTCGGGACTAGCGGGGGGTCGCACAGATACGCAGTATTTT	CASSSGLAGGRTDTQYF
NA	TRBV5-4	NA	TRBJ2-7	TGTGCCAGCAGCTCGCCTTCTACTCGGGTCGCCTACGAGCAGTACTTC	CASSSPSTRVAYEQYF
TRBD2	TRBV30	NA	TRBJ2-6	TGTGCCTGGAGTACCGGGACTAGCGGGAGTAGGGGTGGGGCCAACGTCCTGACTTTC	CAWSTGTSGSRGGANVLTF
NA	TRBV19	NA	TRBJ2-1	TGTGCCAGTAGTATAGACAGGGGAACCTACAATGAGCAGTTCTTC	CASSIDRGTYNEQFF
NA	TRBV4-3	few	TRBJ1-3	TGCGCCAGCAGCCACCTACGTGGCGGGACGGACGGAAACACCATATATTTT	CASSHLRGGTDGNTIYF
NA	TRBV7-2	NA	TRBJ2-5	TGTGCCAGCAGCTTATTATCTAGCGTGCAAGAGACCCAGTACTTC	CASSLLSSVQETQYF
NA	TRBV5-6	few	TRBJ1-1	TGTGCCAGCAGCCCAAGACAGCGCCGGAACACTGAAGCTTTCTTT	CASSPRQRRNTEAFF
NA	TRBV11-2	NA	TRBJ2-3	TGTGCCAGCAGCTTTGGCCCCCTTGATACGCAGTATTTT	CASSFGPLDTQYF
NA	TRBV5-8	few	TRBJ1-5	TGTGCCAGCAGCTTGTTGGGGAGTGATCAGCCCCAGCATTTT	CASSLLGSDQPQHF
TRBD1	TRBV27	NA	TRBJ2-3	TGTGCCAGCAGTTACTCGGGACAGGGAACAGATACGCAGTATTTT	CASSYSGQGTDTQYF
NA	TRBV5-1	many	TRBJ2-7	TGCGCCAGCAGCTTGCGCGTGGGAGGAACCGAGCAGTACTTC	CASSLRVGGTEQYF
NA	TRBV4-3	many	TRBJ2-3	TGCGCCAGCAGCCAAGACGGGGTCCCCGGCACAGATACGCAGTATTTT	CASSQDGVPGTDTQYF